These 28 T cell receptor beta chains originate from one sample sequenced in a study of blood T cell repertoires in COVID-19. Some clones are missing from TCRdb's copy, which holds only in-frame ones; the method was immunoSEQ multiplex PCR. The sample carries tens of thousands of clones, 80% to 90% recorded once. The sample consisted of peripheral blood. These receptor sequences come from a man aged 50 to 60 with active COVID-19.

This chain uses TRBV6-5 with TRBJ2-5; 10 bases agree with TRBD1. Germline CDR1 reads MNHEY; CDR2 reads SVGAGI. There are 14 residues in the CDR3. V gave up 2 bases and J gave up 7 bases; unmatched junction bases: 4. The CDR3 nucleotides are TGTGCCAGCAGTTACGGACGGGACAGGGGGACCCAGTACTTC. This sequence encodes CASSYGRDRGTQYF.

V gene TRBV6-5 combines with J gene TRBJ1-1; TRBD1 matches 8 bases. This CDR3 region has 14 residues. CDR1 is MNHEY, CDR2 SVGAGI, per germline. V lost 0 bases to trimming and J lost 9 bases; unmatched junction nucleotides: 6. The CDR3 coding sequence is TGTGCCAGCAGTTACTCGACAGGGGCCGCCCAAGCTTTCTTT. Residues: CASSYSTGAAQAFF.

This sequence joins TRBV9 and TRBJ2-5; 10 nucleotides agree with TRBD2. In germline, CDR1 is SGDLS, CDR2 YYNGEE. The CDR3 has 15 residues. Unmatched junction bases numbered 8, after V lost 4 bases and J lost 5 bases. This CDR3 reads CASSPSGLATETQYF. The CDR3 nucleotides read TGTGCCAGCAGCCCCTCGGGACTAGCGACGGAGACCCAGTACTTC.

This clone has more than one count but fewer than ten. This chain joins TRBV28 and TRBJ1-1; TRBD1 aligns across 9 bases. V lost 7 bases and J lost 4; bases outside the gene matches: 7. CDR3 length equals 14 residues. Looked up from germline, CDR1 is MDHEN and CDR2 is SYDVKM. CDR3 residues: CASTRTGAPTEAFF. CDR3 nucleotides: TGTGCCAGCACCAGGACAGGGGCGCCCACTGAAGCTTTCTTT.

This chain joins TRBV6-5 and TRBJ1-2, with TRBD1 as a possible D gene (5 bases). V dropped 7 bases and J dropped 7 bases, with 16 bases sitting between them. The germline V gene encodes CDR1 MNHEY and CDR2 SVGAGI. The CDR3 extends over 13 amino acids. CDR3 protein: CASTKGRVLGYTF. The CDR3 DNA is TGTGCCAGCACCAAGGGCAGGGTACTTGGCTACACCTTC.

V and J are TRBV28 and TRBJ2-5; D not resolved. CDR3 length equals 16 residues. The germline V and J ends were trimmed by 7 bases and 5 bases, with 23 bases remaining between them. The germline V gene encodes CDR1 MDHEN and CDR2 SYDVKM. CDR3 sequence (DNA): TGTGCCAGCAAGGTCACCACCGTCGCAAAGGAGGAGACCCAGTACTTC. This translates into CASKVTTVAKEETQYF.

The chain has TRBV29-1 and TRBJ2-1; D is unresolved. The CDR3 covers 11 residues. Trimming left V 3 bases short and J 8 bases short, with 8 bases between. Germline CDR1 SQVTM, CDR2 ANQGSEA. CDR3 region: CSVDFRYEQFF. CDR3 bases: TGCAGCGTTGACTTCCGGTATGAGCAGTTCTTC.

This chain connects TRBV4-3 to TRBJ1-4; 8 bases are shared with TRBD1. The CDR3 covers 15 residues. The germline CDR1 and CDR2 sequences are LGHNA and YSLEER. Unmatched junction bases numbered 5, after V lost 0 bases and J lost 8 bases. CDR3 sequence reads: CASSQDDRGREKLFF. Written as DNA, the CDR3 is TGCGCCAGCAGCCAAGACGACAGGGGACGGGAAAAACTGTTTTTT.

V is TRBV7-3 and J is TRBJ1-2; D not resolved. V was clipped by 2 bases and J by 6 bases, with 16 bases between them. The CDR3 has 15 residues. CDR1 is SGHTA and CDR2 is FQGTGA in the germline V gene. This chain's CDR3 is CASSLLGIGVHGYTF. The CDR3 coding sequence is TGTGCCAGCAGCTTATTAGGTATCGGGGTCCATGGCTACACCTTC.

The gene calls are TRBV28 and TRBJ1-3, with 9 bases identical to TRBD1. The trim removed 6 bases at V and 3 bases at J, leaving 9 bases unmatched. This CDR3 has 16 amino acids. Looked up from germline, CDR1 is MDHEN and CDR2 is SYDVKM. The CDR3 sequence is CASSRGDRAIGNTIYF. CDR3 nucleotide sequence: TGTGCCAGCAGCCGAGGGGACAGGGCCATTGGAAACACCATATATTTT.

This chain joins TRBV5-1 and TRBJ1-2, with D maybe TRBD1 (5 bases). The germline V gene encodes CDR1 SGHRS and CDR2 YFSETQ. This CDR3 region has 15 residues. The V end was cut by 4 bases, the J end by 12 bases, with 25 bases between. The CDR3, as DNA: TGCGCCAGCAGCATTTCGGACACGGCTCGCGCCGACAACACCTTC. Its translation: CASSISDTARADNTF.

The J gene is TRBJ2-7, the V gene TRBV30, with TRBD1 as a possible D gene (6 bases). Looked up from germline, CDR1 is GTSNPN and CDR2 is SVGIG (reference sequence). CDR3 length: 12 amino acids. V was cut by 2 bases and J by 3 bases, with 8 bases left in between. CDR3 amino acids: CAWSIGGYEQYF. CDR3 DNA: TGTGCCTGGAGTATAGGGGGCTACGAGCAGTACTTC.

This rearrangement joins TRBV7-3 to TRBJ2-3, with TRBD1 matching over 7 bases. The CDR3 runs to 14 residues. The J segment lost 5 bases and the V segment lost 2 bases, leaving 4 bases of the junction unmatched. CDR1 SGHTA and CDR2 FQGTGA come from the germline V gene. The CDR3 here is CASSLGTAVDTQYF. The CDR3, as DNA: TGTGCCAGCAGCTTAGGGACAGCTGTAGATACGCAGTATTTT.

The chain employs TRBV5-1 and TRBJ1-6; no clear D gene. There are 14 residues in the CDR3. CDR1 and CDR2 from the germline V gene are SGHRS and YFSETQ. The V end lost 4 bases, the J end lost 6 bases, and 11 bases lay between the germline ends. The CDR3 protein is CASSNDGINSPLHF. The CDR3 DNA reads TGCGCCAGCAGCAACGACGGGATTAATTCACCCCTCCACTTT.

J is TRBJ2-7 and V is TRBV18; TRBD2 might be the D (6 bases). The CDR3 loop spans 15 amino acids. Germline V gene lookup returns CDR1 KGHSH and CDR2 LQKENI. V was pared by 3 bases and J by 7 bases, with 19 bases between. In DNA form, the CDR3 reads TGTGCCAGCTCACCCCTAGGAGGGGCCGAGAGGGAGCAGTACTTC. Translation: CASSPLGGAEREQYF.

This sequence joins TRBV19 and TRBJ2-5; 13 bases are a match to TRBD2. Trimming at V came to 4 bases and at J to 5 bases, leaving 7 bases not matched to a gene. Germline-derived CDR1 and CDR2 are LNHDA and SQIVND (reference sequence). The CDR3 has 16 residues. CDR3 amino acids: CASSNWTSGRRETQYF. The CDR3 bases are TGTGCCAGTAGTAACTGGACTAGCGGGAGAAGGGAGACCCAGTACTTC.

V is TRBV19 and J is TRBJ2-1, with 10 bases matching TRBD2. The ends lost 9 bases at V and 4 bases at J; junction bases unmatched: 9. Germline V gene data show CDR1 as LNHDA and CDR2 as SQIVND (reference sequence). This CDR3 region has 15 residues. Written as DNA, the CDR3 is TGTGCCAGCCGGACCGGGACTAGCGATTACAATGAGCAGTTCTTC. Protein: CASRTGTSDYNEQFF.

This clone has just a few counts. The chain combines TRBV5-5 with TRBJ1-2; tentative D call: TRBD1 (5 bases). The CDR3 extends over 14 amino acids. V was trimmed by 3 bases and J by 2 bases, leaving 11 bases between them. Germline V gene data show CDR1 as SGHKS and CDR2 as YYEKEE (reference sequence). Here the CDR3 DNA reads TGTGCCAGCAGCTCAGGGTTTTCCAACTATGGCTACACCTTC. Its translation: CASSSGFSNYGYTF. The full variable domain, with the rest looked up from reference TRBV5-5 and TRBJ1-2, is DAGVTQSPTHLIKTRGQQVTLRCSPISGHKSVSWYQQVLGQGPQFIFQYYEKEERGRGNFPDRFSARQFPNYSSELNVNALLLGDSALYLCASSSGFSNYGYTFGSGTRLTVV.

The chain links TRBV28 to TRBJ2-7; tentatively, D is TRBD1 (5 bases). Trimming removed 2 bases at V and 3 bases at J, with 14 bases between. Germline CDR1 reads MDHEN; CDR2 reads SYDVKM. There are 15 residues in the CDR3. The CDR3: CASSLSKQGYYEQYF. Written as DNA, the CDR3 is TGTGCCAGCAGTTTAAGTAAGCAGGGATACTACGAGCAGTACTTC. Combining the CDR3 with reference TRBV28 and TRBJ2-7 gives the whole variable domain DVKVTQSSRYLVKRTGEKVFLECVQDMDHENMFWYRQDPGLGLRLIYFSYDVKMKEKGDIPEGYSVSREKKERFSLILESASTNQTSMYLCASSLSKQGYYEQYFGPGTRLTVT.

The J gene is TRBJ1-5, the V gene TRBV4-3; D perhaps matches TRBD1 (5 bases). Trimming cost V 0 bases and J 9 bases, with 15 bases left between them. CDR1 and CDR2 (germline): LGHNA, YSLEER. This CDR3 spans 15 amino acids. The CDR3 nucleotides are TGCGCCAGCAGCCAAGATATAGGGGATGGGCGGCCCCAGCATTTT. Translation: CASSQDIGDGRPQHF.

The chain is built from TRBV28 and TRBJ2-1; 7 nucleotides line up with TRBD2. Germline V gene sequence: CDR1 MDHEN, CDR2 SYDVKM. J gave up 8 bases and V 1 base, and 8 bases lay outside the gene matches. The CDR3 has 15 amino acids. CDR3 sequence: CASSLLAGVKDEQFF. The CDR3 DNA reads TGTGCCAGCAGTTTATTGGCGGGAGTGAAGGATGAGCAGTTCTTC.

The J gene is TRBJ1-5, the V gene TRBV28, with 7 bases lining up with TRBD1. Germline trimming cut 5 bases from V and 7 bases from J; bases unmatched to any gene: 14. The CDR3 runs to 16 residues. Germline V CDR1 and CDR2: MDHEN, SYDVKM. Here the CDR3 reads CASSPRRTGGGQPQHF. DNA for the CDR3: TGTGCCAGCAGTCCCCGGCGGACAGGCGGGGGGCAGCCCCAGCATTTT.

The chain carries TRBV19 and TRBJ2-1, with D possibly being TRBD2 (7 bases). V shed 4 bases and J shed 7 bases, with 29 bases lying between them. The CDR3 loop spans 19 amino acids. Germline CDR1 is LNHDA and CDR2 is SQIVND (reference sequence). DNA of the CDR3: TGTGCCAGTAGTACCTATAAGCACGGGGGGACAAAAAGGGGGAATGAGCAGTTCTTC. Its protein is CASSTYKHGGTKRGNEQFF.

This rearrangement joins TRBV5-6 to TRBJ2-2, with D possibly TRBD1 on 6 matching bases. There are 15 residues in the CDR3. CDR1 SGHDT and CDR2 YYEEEE come from the germline V gene. Trimming removed 4 bases at V and 6 bases at J, with 16 bases between. This CDR3 is CASSRLGQGPGELFF. CDR3 bases: TGTGCCAGCAGCAGATTGGGACAAGGCCCCGGGGAGCTGTTTTTT.

The chain employs TRBV6-4 and TRBJ1-1; D is uncertain. Germline V CDR1 and CDR2: MRHNA, SNTAGT. Trimming took 2 bases from V and 10 from J, leaving 11 bases between them. The CDR3 covers 12 residues. The CDR3 sequence is CASSDGGLRAFF. As DNA, the CDR3 is TGTGCCAGCAGTGACGGCGGCTTGAGAGCTTTCTTT.

The chain recombines TRBV5-1 with TRBJ1-5; D call uncertain. Trimming took 3 bases from V and 0 from J, leaving 10 bases between them. This CDR3 comprises 15 residues. Germline loops: CDR1 SGHRS, CDR2 YFSETQ. CDR3 coding DNA: TGCGCCAGCAGCTCGACACCGAATAGCAATCAGCCCCAGCATTTT. Translating it yields CASSSTPNSNQPQHF.

The CDR3 loop reads CASSLLPGRQGETNYGYTF. The DNA for the CDR3 is TGTGCCAGCAGCTTACTCCCAGGTCGACAGGGTGAGACTAACTATGGCTACACCTTC. The chain combines TRBV7-9 with TRBJ1-2; 7 bases agree with TRBD1. CDR1 is SEHNR, CDR2 FQNEAQ, per germline (reference sequence). V dropped 2 bases and J dropped 0; count of bases not matched to a gene: 15. The CDR3 extends over 19 amino acids. Complete variable domain (other parts from reference TRBV7-9 and TRBJ1-2): DTGVSQNPRHKITKRGQNVTFRCDPISEHNRLYWYRQTLGQGPEFLTYFQNEAQLEKSRLLSDRFSAERPKGSFSTLEIQRTEQGDSAMYLCASSLLPGRQGETNYGYTFGSGTRLTVV.

V usage is TRBV25-1 and J usage is TRBJ2-2, with TRBD1 matching 7 bases. The CDR3 runs to 12 residues. The germline V gene encodes CDR1 MGHDK and CDR2 SYGVNS. The trim removed 8 bases at V and 4 bases at J, leaving 1 base unmatched. CDR3 coding DNA: TGTGCCAGCGCAGGGGGCACCGGGGAGCTGTTTTTT. Protein product: CASAGGTGELFF.